These T cell receptor beta chains were read from a single sample in a study of cytomegalovirus exposure and HLA in healthy donors. The table came from immunoSEQ multiplex PCR; TCRdb's copy has only in-frame clones and leaves some out. This repertoire shows roughly 130,000 clones, about 85% found once; its top ten account for under 2%. Material: PBMCs. The origin of the receptors is a boy between 10 and 17 years old in good health and CMV-seronegative. The CDR3 runs from the conserved cysteine through the conserved F or W.

>TRBJ1-4|TRBV5-1
CASSSTPGQGNEKLFF
>TRBJ2-1|TRBV27
CASSLPGLAGGLFF
>TRBJ2-7|TRBV6-4
CASSVSRERTYEQYF
>TRBJ2-1|TRBV5-6
CASSLTRGGNLGEQFF
>TRBJ2-1|TRBV5-6
CASSLVGLAGGEQFF
>TRBJ1-2|TRBV5-1
CASSAGQNYGYTF
>TRBJ2-1|TRBV2
CASSVSLNEQFF
>TRBJ2-7|TRBV25-1
CASSLRQGAHEQYF
>TRBJ1-1|TRBV7-8
CASSLARGTGVGEAFF
>TRBJ1-4|TRBV30
CAWSRNEKLFF
>TRBJ2-5|TRBV9
CASSPSSGSQETQYF
>TRBJ2-1|TRBV4-3
CASSQGTGGGWNEQFF
>TRBJ2-2|TRBV10-3
CAIRRGTGATGELFF
>TRBJ2-7|TRBV5-1
CASSLGTGWDEQYF
>TRBJ2-5|TRBV4-2
CASRGGGETQYF
>TRBJ2-7|TRBV27
CASSSGQGEFEQYF
>TRBJ2-5|TRBV7-9
CASSPPRETQYF
>TRBJ2-3|TRBV5-1
CASSLRGLASDTQYF
>TRBJ1-3|TRBV29-1
CSVDDDRDSGNTIYF
>TRBJ1-1|TRBV5-1
CASSSQQLGNTEAFF
>TRBJ1-5|TRBV6-5
CASSLDSNQPQHF
>TRBJ2-7|TRBV2
CASTTGTSWSYEQYF
>TRBJ1-2|TRBV7-6
CASSPPGGLRPHDGYTF